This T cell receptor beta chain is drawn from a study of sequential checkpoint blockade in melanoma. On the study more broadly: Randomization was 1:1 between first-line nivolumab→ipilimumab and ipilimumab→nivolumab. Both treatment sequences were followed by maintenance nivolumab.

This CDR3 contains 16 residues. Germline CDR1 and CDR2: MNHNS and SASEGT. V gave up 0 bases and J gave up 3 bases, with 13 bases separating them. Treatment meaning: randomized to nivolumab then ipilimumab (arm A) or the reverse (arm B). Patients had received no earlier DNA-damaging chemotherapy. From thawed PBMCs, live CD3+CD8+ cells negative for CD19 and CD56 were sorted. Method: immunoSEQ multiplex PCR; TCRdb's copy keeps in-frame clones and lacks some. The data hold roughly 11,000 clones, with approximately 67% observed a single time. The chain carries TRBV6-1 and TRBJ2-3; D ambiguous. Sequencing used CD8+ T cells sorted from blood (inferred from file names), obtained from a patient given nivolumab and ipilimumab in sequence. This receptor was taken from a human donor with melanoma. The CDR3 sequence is CASSEAYYPATDTQYF. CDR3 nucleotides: TGTGCCAGCAGTGAAGCGTACTACCCGGCGACAGATACGCAGTATTTT.